The subject of this entry is one TCR beta chain. The antigen is undetermined. The data derive from a study of cytomegalovirus exposure and HLA in healthy donors. Study in general: The same platform used for the 666 first-cohort repertoires was also used for the 95 to 150 validation repertoires, as a later analysis reported.

General study findings and limits: The classifier, whose performance was assessed in both the original and validation cohorts, reportedly diagnosed cytomegalovirus status with high specificity and sensitivity. The authors enumerated 150 to 200 TCR beta chains as linked to cytomegalovirus. Many donors shared some public TCRs, even though most TCR sequences were rare.

The CDR3 covers 13 residues. Germline V CDR1 and CDR2: SGHAT, FQNNGV. Trimming removed 5 bases from V and 5 bases from J, with 9 bases in between. Clones were sequenced by immunoSEQ multiplex PCR, and TCRdb holds only the in-frame ones, with some missing. Altogether some 170,000 clones are present, about 85% being singletons, with the ten largest covering over 2%. The gene calls are TRBV11-2 and TRBJ1-4; tentative D call: TRBD1 (5 bases). The sequencing sample was made of PBMCs. This clonotype was obtained from a man aged 25 to 40 in good health and CMV-seropositive. CDR3 sequence (DNA): TGTGCCAGCAGCGACGGGGGGAATGAAAAACTGTTTTTT. Amino acid sequence: CASSDGGNEKLFF.